This TCR beta chain was identified during a study of T cell responses to AZD1222 COVID-19 vaccine. Study results and caveats: Most donors were white British and more were female, and clonal diversity was possibly underestimated. Sampling captured repertoires only after the peak T cell response.

TCRdb's copy holds only in-frame clones and misses some; the assay was immunoSEQ multiplex PCR. The sample comprises 200,000 to 250,000 clones, around 93% of which are singletons, and 0.9% to 1.1% rests with the top ten. This clone has a single count. Its antigen is undetermined. V dropped 0 bases and J dropped 3 bases, with 9 bases sitting between them. The CDR3 totals 14 residues. Germline CDR1 LNHDA, CDR2 SQIVND (reference sequence). This TCR came from an adult in good health. The sequenced sample was peripheral blood, obtained on day 0 of MenACWY control vaccination. V is TRBV19 and J is TRBJ2-7; weak D call: TRBD2 (5 bases). The DNA of the CDR3 is TGTGCCAGTAGTATAGATCCGGGGAACTACGAGCAGTACTTC. Translating gives CASSIDPGNYEQYF.